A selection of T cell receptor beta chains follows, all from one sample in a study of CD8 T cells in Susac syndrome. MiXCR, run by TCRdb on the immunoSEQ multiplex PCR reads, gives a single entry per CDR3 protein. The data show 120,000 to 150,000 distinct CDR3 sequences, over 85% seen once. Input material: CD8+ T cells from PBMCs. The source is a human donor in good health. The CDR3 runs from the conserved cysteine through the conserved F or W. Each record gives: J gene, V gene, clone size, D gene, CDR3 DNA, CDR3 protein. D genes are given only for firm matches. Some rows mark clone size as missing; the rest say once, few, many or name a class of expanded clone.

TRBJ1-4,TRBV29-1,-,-,TGCAGCGTTCGCAGGGAAATCGGCGAAAAACTGTTTTTT,CSVRREIGEKLFF
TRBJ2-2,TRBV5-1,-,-,TGCGCCAGCAGCCGAGGGGGAGAAACTGGCGGGGAGCTGTTTTTT,CASSRGGETGGELFF
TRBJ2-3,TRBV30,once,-,TGTGCCTGGAGTGACCAGGGGGGGCCGACAGATACGCAGTATTTT,CAWSDQGGPTDTQYF
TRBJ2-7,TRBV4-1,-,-,TGCGCCAGCAGCCAAGAAGTGAACTACGAGCAGTACTTC,CASSQEVNYEQYF
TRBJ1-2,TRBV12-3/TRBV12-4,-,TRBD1,TGTGCCAGCAAACCGGGACAGGGGGCAACCTATGGCTACACCTTC,CASKPGQGATYGYTF
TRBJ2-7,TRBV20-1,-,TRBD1,TGCAGTGCTAGATCTATCTGGGGGGTCGGGACAGGGGCCTACGAGCAGTACTTC,CSARSIWGVGTGAYEQYF
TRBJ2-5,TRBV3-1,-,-,TGTGCCAGCAGCCACCGGGACACCCAACCGCAAGAGACCCAGTACTTC,CASSHRDTQPQETQYF
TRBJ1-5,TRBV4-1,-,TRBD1,TGCGCCAGCAGCCAAGAGACAGGGAGGGTTAGTCAGCCCCAGCATTTT,CASSQETGRVSQPQHF
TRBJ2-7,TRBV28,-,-,TGTGCCAGCAGCCTACGACACCTAGCCTACGAGCAGTACTTC,CASSLRHLAYEQYF
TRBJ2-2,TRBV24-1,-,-,TGTGCCACCAGTGATTTCAAGGGGTCCGGGGAGCTGTTTTTT,CATSDFKGSGELFF
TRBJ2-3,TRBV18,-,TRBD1,TGTGCCAGCTCACCTTCAGGGGGCGACGTCACAGATACGCAGTATTTT,CASSPSGGDVTDTQYF
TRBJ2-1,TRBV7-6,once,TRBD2,TGTGCCAGCAGCTTAGAGCTAGCGGGAGGGGTGGATGAGCAGTTCTTC,CASSLELAGGVDEQFF
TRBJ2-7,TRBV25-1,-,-,TGTGCCAGCAGTAAATACGAGCAGTACTTC,CASSKYEQYF
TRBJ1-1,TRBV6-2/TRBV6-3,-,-,TGTGCCAGCAGACATTCCCGGGACCACACGGCTTTCTTT,CASRHSRDHTAFF
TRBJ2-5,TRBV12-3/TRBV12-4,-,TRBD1,TGTGCCAGCAGATACCGGGACAGGGGTGAGACCCAGTACTTC,CASRYRDRGETQYF
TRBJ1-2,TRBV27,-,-,TGTGCCAGCAGTTTATCCGGGGGCTTTGGCTACACCTTC,CASSLSGGFGYTF
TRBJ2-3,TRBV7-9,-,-,TGTGCCAGCAGCTTAGTTTCGGATACGCAGTATTTT,CASSLVSDTQYF
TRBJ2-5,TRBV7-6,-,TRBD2,TGTGCCAGCAGCTTATCACTAGCGGGAGTCCTAGAGACCCAGTACTTC,CASSLSLAGVLETQYF
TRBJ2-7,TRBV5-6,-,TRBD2,TGTGCCAGCAGCTTGGATCTAGCGGGTAATAAAGTATACGAGCAGTACTTC,CASSLDLAGNKVYEQYF
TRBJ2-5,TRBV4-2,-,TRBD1,TGTGCCAGCAGCCAAGATGTGGACAGGGAGTTTGCGACCCAGTACTTC,CASSQDVDREFATQYF
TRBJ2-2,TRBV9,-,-,TGTGCCAGCAGATTCACTCGAGACACCGGGGAGCTGTTTTTT,CASRFTRDTGELFF
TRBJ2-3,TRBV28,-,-,TGTGCCAGCAGCCTCGGCATGCGGGTTGCAGATACGCAGTATTTT,CASSLGMRVADTQYF
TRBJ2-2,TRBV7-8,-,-,TGTGCCAGCAGGACAGCTCTTGGCACCGGGGAGCTGTTTTTT,CASRTALGTGELFF
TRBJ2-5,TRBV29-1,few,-,TGCAGCGTTGAAGGGGGATCCAGGGAGACCCAGTACTTC,CSVEGGSRETQYF
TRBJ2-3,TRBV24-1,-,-,TGTGCCACCAGTGCGACGGGAGATATAGATACGCAGTATTTT,CATSATGDIDTQYF
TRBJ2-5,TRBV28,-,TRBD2,TGTGCCAGCAGTTTACCTAGCGGGAGATGGGAGACCCAGTACTTC,CASSLPSGRWETQYF
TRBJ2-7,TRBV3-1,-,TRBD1,TGTGCCAGCAGCCCCGGACAGGGGCGGTACGAGCAGTACTTC,CASSPGQGRYEQYF
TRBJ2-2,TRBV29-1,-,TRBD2,TGCAGCGTTGAAAGCGGGAGCGACCGTAACACCGGGGAGCTGTTTTTT,CSVESGSDRNTGELFF
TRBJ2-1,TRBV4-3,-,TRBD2,TGCGCCAGCAGCCACCGACTAGCGAATGAGCAGTTCTTC,CASSHRLANEQFF
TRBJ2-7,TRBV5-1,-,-,TGCGCCAGCAGTGGCGGCCATTACGAGCAGTACTTC,CASSGGHYEQYF
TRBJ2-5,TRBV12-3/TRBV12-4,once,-,TGTGCCAGCAGCCGGGACACCCTCCTTGAGACCCAGTACTTC,CASSRDTLLETQYF
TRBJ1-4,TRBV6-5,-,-,TGTGCCAGCAGTTACGAGGGGTCAGGGGAAAAACTGTTTTTT,CASSYEGSGEKLFF
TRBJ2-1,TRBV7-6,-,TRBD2,TGTGCCAGCAGCGAACTAGCGGGGGGGGGCAATGAGCAGTTCTTC,CASSELAGGGNEQFF